This TCR beta chain came from a study of T-cell reconstitution after alpha-beta-depleted transplantation in children. The TCRbeta library was prepared with unique molecular identifiers. TCRdb independently ran MiXCR on the PCR reads; one entry per CDR3 protein. Found here are over 450,000 distinct CDR3 sequences, about 10% of them singletons; the top ten hold 2% to 2.5%. Deletions cut 4 bases from V and 6 bases from J, with 15 bases between. CDR1 and CDR2 (germline): SGHVS, FQNEAQ. The CDR3 is 14 amino acids. Study-wide results and limits: Surviving recipient cells, namely T cells and thymic progenitors, were the source of high day-60 TCRbeta diversity in some patients. One year after transplant, T-cell counts and diversity came mostly from newly produced T cells. Several hundred graft clones that had expanded were reportedly the source of alpha-beta T cells about two months after transplant.

Worth noting for this clonotype: Its antigen is still unknown. Being one base from a much bigger clone, this may be a read error.

The sequence was collected from a child aged 2 to 10 with inherited bone marrow failure, due to receive a stem cell transplant. The V call is TRBV7-8, the J call TRBJ1-1; maybe TRBD1 (5 bases). The source was PBMCs, collected before TCRalphabeta/CD19-depleted stem cell transplant. The CDR3 bases are TGTGCCAGCAGCTGGGACGGGTTTCGGGCTGAAGCTTTCTTT. This gives the protein CASSWDGFRAEAFF.